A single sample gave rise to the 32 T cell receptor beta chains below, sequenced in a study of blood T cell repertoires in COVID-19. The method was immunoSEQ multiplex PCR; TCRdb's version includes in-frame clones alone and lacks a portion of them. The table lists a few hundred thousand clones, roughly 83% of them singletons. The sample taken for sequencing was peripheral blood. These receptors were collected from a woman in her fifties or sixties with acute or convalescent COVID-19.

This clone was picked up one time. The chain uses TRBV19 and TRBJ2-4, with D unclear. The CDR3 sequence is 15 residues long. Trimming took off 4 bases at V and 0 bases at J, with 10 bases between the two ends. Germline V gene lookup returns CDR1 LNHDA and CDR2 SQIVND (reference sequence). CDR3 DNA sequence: TGTGCCAGTAGTAGGAGCACGCTAGCCAAAAACATTCAGTACTTC. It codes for CASSRSTLAKNIQYF.

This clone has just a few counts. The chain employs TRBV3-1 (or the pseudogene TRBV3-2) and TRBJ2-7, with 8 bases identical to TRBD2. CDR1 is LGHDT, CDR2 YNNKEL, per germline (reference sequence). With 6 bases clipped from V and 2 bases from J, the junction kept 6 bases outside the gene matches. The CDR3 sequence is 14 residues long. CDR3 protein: CASSVWRGAYEQYF. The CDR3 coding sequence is TGTGCCAGCAGTGTCTGGCGGGGGGCCTACGAGCAGTACTTC.

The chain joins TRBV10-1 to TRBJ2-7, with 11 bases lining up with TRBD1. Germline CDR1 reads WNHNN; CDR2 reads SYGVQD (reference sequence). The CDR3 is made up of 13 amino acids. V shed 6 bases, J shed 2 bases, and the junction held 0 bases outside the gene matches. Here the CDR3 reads CASRGQGAYEQYF. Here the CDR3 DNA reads TGCGCCAGCAGGGGACAGGGGGCCTACGAGCAGTACTTC.

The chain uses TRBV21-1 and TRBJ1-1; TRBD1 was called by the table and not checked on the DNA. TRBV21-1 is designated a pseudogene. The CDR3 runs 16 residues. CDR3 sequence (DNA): TGTGCCAGCAGCAAGGGGGACAGCCCATTGAACACTGAAGCTTTCTTT. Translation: CASSKGDSPLNTEAFF.

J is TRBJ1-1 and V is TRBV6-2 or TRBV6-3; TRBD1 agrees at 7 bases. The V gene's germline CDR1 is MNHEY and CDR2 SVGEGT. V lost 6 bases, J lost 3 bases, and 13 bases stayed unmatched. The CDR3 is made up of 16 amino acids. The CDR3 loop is CASSLDRDREDTEAFF. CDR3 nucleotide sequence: TGTGCCAGCAGCCTCGATCGCGACAGGGAGGACACTGAAGCTTTCTTT.

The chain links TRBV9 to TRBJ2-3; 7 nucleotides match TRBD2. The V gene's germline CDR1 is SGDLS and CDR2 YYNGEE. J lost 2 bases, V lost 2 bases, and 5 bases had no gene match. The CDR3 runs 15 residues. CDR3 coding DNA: TGTGCCAGCAGCGTCGGGACTACAAACACAGATACGCAGTATTTT. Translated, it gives CASSVGTTNTDTQYF.

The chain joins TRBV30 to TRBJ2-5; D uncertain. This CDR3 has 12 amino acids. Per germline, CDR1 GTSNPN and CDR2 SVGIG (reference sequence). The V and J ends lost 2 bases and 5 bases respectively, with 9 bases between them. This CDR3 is CAWSPQVETQYF. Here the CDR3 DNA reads TGTGCCTGGAGTCCCCAGGTCGAGACCCAGTACTTC.

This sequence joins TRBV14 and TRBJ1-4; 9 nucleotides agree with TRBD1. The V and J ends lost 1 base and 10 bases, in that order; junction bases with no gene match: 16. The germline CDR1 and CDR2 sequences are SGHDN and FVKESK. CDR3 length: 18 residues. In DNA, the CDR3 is TGTGCCAGCAGCCAAGGTGGGGACAGGGTAGGCGCGGTTCGAAAACTGTTTTTT. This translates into CASSQGGDRVGAVRKLFF.

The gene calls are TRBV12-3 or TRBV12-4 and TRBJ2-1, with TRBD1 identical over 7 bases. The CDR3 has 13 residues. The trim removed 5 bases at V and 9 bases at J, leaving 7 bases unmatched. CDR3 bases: TGTGCCAGCAGTCCGGACAGGTTTGGTGAGCAGTTCTTC. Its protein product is CASSPDRFGEQFF.

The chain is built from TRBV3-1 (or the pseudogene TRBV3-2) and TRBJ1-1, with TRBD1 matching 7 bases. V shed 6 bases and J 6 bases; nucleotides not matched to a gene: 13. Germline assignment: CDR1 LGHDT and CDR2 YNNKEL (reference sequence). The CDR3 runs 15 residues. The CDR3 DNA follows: TGTGCCAGCAGTCCCATGACAGGGAAGGATGCTGAAGCTTTCTTT. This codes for CASSPMTGKDAEAFF.

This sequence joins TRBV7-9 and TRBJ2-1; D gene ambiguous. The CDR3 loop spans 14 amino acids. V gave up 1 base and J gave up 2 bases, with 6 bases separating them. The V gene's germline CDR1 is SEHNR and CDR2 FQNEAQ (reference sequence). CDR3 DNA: TGTGCCAGCAGCTTAGGAGGTACCTACAATGAGCAGTTCTTC. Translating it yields CASSLGGTYNEQFF.

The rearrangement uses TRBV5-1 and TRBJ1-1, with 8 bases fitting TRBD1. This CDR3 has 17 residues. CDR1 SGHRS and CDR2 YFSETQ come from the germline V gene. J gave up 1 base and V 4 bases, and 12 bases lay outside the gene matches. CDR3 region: CASSITGTGAENTEAFF. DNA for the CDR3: TGCGCCAGCAGCATAACCGGGACAGGCGCTGAGAACACTGAAGCTTTCTTT.

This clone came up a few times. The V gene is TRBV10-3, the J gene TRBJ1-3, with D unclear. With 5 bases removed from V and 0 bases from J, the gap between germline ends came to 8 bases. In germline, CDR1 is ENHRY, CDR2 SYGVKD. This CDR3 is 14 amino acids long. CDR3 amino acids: CAISLGGSGNTIYF. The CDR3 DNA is TGTGCCATCAGTTTGGGAGGCTCTGGAAACACCATATATTTT.

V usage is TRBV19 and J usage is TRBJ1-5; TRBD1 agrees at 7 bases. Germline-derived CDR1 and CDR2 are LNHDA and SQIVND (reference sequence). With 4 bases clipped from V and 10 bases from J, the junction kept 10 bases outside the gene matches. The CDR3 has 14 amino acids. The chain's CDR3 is CASSTTNRGNPQHF. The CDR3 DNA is TGTGCCAGTAGTACCACCAACAGGGGAAACCCCCAGCATTTT.

CDR3 region: CASSSRSRVEQFF. CDR3 sequence (DNA): TGTGCCAGCAGCTCAAGGAGCCGGGTAGAGCAGTTCTTC. The chain links TRBV7-2 to TRBJ2-1; D gene ambiguous. Germline CDR1 and CDR2: SGHTA and FQGNSA. V was clipped by 4 bases and J by 10 bases, with 14 bases between them. The CDR3 covers 13 residues.

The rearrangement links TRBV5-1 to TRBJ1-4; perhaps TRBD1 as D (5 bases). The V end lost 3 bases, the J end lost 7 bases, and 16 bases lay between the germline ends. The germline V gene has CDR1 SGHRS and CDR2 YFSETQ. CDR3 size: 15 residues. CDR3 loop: CASSSTGRAGEKLFF. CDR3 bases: TGCGCCAGCAGCTCTACAGGACGTGCAGGTGAAAAACTGTTTTTT.

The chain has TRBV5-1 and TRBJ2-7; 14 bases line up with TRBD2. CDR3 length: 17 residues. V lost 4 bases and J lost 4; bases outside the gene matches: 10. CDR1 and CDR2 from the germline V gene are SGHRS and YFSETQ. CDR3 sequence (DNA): TGCGCCAGCAGCGACGTCCGACTAGCGGGGGGGCTATACGAGCAGTACTTC. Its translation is CASSDVRLAGGLYEQYF.

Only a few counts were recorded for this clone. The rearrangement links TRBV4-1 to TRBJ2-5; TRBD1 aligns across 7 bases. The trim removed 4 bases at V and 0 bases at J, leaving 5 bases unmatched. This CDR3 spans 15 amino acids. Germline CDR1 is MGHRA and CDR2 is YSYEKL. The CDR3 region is CASSRNRGYQETQYF. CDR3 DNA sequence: TGCGCCAGCAGCCGCAACAGGGGATACCAAGAGACCCAGTACTTC.

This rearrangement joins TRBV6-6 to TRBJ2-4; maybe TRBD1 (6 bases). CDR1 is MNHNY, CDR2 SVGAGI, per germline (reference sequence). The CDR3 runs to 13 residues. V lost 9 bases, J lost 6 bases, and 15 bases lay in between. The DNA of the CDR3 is TGTGCCAGTAGCCCCGGGACAAGAAACATTCAGTACTTC. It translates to CASSPGTRNIQYF.

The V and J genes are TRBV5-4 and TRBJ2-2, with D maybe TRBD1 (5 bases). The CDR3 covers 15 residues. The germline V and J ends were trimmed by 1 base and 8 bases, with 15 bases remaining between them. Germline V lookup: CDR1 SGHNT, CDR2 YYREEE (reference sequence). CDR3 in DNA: TGTGCCAGCAGCTTGCCGCCGTCTAGGGGAGGGGAGCTGTTTTTT. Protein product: CASSLPPSRGGELFF.

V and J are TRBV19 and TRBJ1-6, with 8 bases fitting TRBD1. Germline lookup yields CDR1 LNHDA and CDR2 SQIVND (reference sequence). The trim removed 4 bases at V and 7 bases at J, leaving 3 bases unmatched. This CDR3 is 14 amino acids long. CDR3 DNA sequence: TGTGCCAGTAGTACTGCAGGGGGCAATTCACCCCTCCACTTT. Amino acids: CASSTAGGNSPLHF.

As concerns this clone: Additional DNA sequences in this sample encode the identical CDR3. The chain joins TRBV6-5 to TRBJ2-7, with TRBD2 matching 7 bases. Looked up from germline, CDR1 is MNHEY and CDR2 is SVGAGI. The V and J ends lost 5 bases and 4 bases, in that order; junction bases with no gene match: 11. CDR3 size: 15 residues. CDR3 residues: CASSPRGGGGYEQYF. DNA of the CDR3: TGTGCCAGCAGTCCCCGGGGCGGGGGTGGGTACGAGCAGTACTTC.

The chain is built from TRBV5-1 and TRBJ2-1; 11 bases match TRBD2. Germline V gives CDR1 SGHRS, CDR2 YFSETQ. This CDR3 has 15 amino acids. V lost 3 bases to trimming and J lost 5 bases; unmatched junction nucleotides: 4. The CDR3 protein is CASSSWGLADNEQFF. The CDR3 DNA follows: TGCGCCAGCAGCTCATGGGGACTAGCGGACAATGAGCAGTTCTTC.

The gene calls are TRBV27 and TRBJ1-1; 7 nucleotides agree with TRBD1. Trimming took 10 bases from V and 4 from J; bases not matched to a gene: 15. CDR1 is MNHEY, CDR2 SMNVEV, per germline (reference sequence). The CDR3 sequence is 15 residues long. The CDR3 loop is CATQRKGAGGTEAFF. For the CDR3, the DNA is TGTGCCACCCAAAGAAAGGGGGCAGGGGGCACTGAAGCTTTCTTT.

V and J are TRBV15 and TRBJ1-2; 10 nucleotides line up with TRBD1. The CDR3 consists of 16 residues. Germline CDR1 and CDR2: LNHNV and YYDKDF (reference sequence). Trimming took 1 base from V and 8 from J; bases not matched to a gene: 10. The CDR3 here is CATSRGPGTGVWGYTF. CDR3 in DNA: TGTGCCACCAGCAGAGGGCCAGGGACAGGGGTGTGGGGCTACACCTTC.

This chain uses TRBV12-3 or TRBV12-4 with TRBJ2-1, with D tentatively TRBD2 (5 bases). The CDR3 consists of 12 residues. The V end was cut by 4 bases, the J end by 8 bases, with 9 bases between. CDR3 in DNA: TGTGCCAGCAGTTCCGGGGTACATGAGCAGTTCTTC. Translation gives CASSSGVHEQFF.

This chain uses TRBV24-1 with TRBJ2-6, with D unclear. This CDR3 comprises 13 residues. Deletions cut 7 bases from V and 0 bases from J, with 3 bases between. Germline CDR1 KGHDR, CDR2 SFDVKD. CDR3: CATSRSGANVLTF. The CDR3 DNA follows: TGTGCCACCAGCCGCTCTGGGGCCAACGTCCTGACTTTC.

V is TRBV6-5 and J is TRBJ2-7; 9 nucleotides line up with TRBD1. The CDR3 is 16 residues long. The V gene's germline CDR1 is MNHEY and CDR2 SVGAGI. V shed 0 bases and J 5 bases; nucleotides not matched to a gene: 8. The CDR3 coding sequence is TGTGCCAGCAGTTACTCACCGGGACAGGGCCTCCACGAGCAGTACTTC. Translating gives CASSYSPGQGLHEQYF.

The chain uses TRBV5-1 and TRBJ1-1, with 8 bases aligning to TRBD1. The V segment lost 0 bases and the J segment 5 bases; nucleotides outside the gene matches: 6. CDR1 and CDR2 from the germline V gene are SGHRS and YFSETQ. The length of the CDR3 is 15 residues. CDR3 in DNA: TGCGCCAGCAGCTTGGAGACAGGGGTGGTAACTGAAGCTTTCTTT. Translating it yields CASSLETGVVTEAFF.

For the CDR3, the DNA is TGTGCCAGCAGTTACTCGGACTACCGATACGAGCAGTACTTC. It specifies CASSYSDYRYEQYF. The rearrangement joins TRBV6-6 to TRBJ2-7; TRBD2 might be the D (6 bases). V shed 0 bases and J shed 4 bases, with 10 bases lying between them. Germline V CDR1 and CDR2: MNHNY, SVGAGI (reference sequence). The CDR3 totals 14 residues.

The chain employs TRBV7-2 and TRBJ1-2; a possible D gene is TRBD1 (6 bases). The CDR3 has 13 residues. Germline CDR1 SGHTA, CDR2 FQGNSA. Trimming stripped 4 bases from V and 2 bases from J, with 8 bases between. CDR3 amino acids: CASSSRGNYGYTF. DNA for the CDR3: TGTGCCAGCAGCTCCAGGGGAAACTATGGCTACACCTTC. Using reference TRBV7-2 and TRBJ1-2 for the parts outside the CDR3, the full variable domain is GAGVSQSPSNKVTEKGKDVELRCDPISGHTALYWYRQSLGQGLEFLIYFQGNSAPDKSGLPSDRFSAERTGGSVSTLTIQRTQQEDSAVYLCASSSRGNYGYTFGSGTRLTVV.

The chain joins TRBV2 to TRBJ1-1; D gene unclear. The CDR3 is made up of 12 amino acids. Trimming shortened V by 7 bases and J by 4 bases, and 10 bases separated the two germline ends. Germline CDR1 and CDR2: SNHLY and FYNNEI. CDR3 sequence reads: CASKLSSTEAFF. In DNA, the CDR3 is TGTGCCAGCAAACTATCCAGCACTGAAGCTTTCTTT.